The rows below give T cell receptor beta chains drawn from one sample of a study of post-analysis software for immune sequencing data. A single record per CDR3 protein comes from TCRdb applying MiXCR to the PCR reads. This sample has 600,000 to 750,000 distinct CDR3 sequences, with more than 50% found just once. The sample taken for sequencing was blood. All receptors come from a girl aged 2 to 9 with multiple sclerosis. The CDR3 runs from the conserved cysteine through the conserved F or W. Fields, in order: D gene, J gene, clone size, V gene, CDR3 protein, CDR3 DNA. A D gene is named only where the DNA matches it firmly. Clone size is given for some rows only: seen once, a few or many times, or a class if the clone is expanded.

TRBD1,TRBJ2-7,few,TRBV5-1,CASSLGDSGEQYF,TGCGCCAGCAGCTTGGGGGACAGTGGCGAGCAGTACTTC
TRBD2,TRBJ2-5,few,TRBV20-1,CSASKAGAAEETQYF,TGCAGTGCTAGTAAAGCGGGGGCCGCGGAAGAGACCCAGTACTTC
.,TRBJ2-1,.,TRBV11-2,CASSFGILPYNEQFF,TGTGCCAGCAGCTTTGGGATTCTCCCCTACAATGAGCAGTTCTTC
.,TRBJ2-5,few,TRBV12-3/TRBV12-4,CASSSDRTPPETQYF,TGTGCCAGCAGTTCCGACAGGACGCCCCCGGAGACCCAGTACTTC
.,TRBJ2-2,.,TRBV20-1,CSARDRQGAGELFF,TGCAGTGCTAGAGATAGGCAGGGCGCCGGGGAGCTGTTTTTT
TRBD2,TRBJ2-5,few,TRBV9,CASTLWGGSQETQYF,TGTGCCAGCACCCTATGGGGGGGGTCCCAAGAGACCCAGTACTTC
.,TRBJ2-3,.,TRBV21-1,CASSKMSGTGTDTQYF,TGTGCCAGCAGCAAAATGAGCGGGACAGGAACAGATACGCAGTATTTT
.,TRBJ1-5,few,TRBV6-2/TRBV6-3,CASSYAPGPRPQHF,TGTGCCAGCAGTTACGCCCCGGGCCCTCGGCCCCAGCATTTT
.,TRBJ2-5,once,TRBV29-1,CSPRVSETQYF,TGCAGCCCCAGGGTTTCAGAGACCCAGTACTTC
.,TRBJ2-7,few,TRBV13,CASSLGQRTDYEQYF,TGTGCCAGCAGCTTAGGCCAGCGGACAGACTACGAGCAGTACTTC
.,TRBJ2-5,.,TRBV7-9,CASSSTGARLRETQYF,TGTGCCAGCAGCTCAACCGGGGCGAGGTTGAGAGAGACCCAGTACTTC
.,TRBJ2-3,few,TRBV7-2,CASSSPGAFTDTQYF,TGTGCCAGCAGCTCCCCTGGCGCATTCACAGATACGCAGTATTTT
.,TRBJ2-5,.,TRBV20-1,CSAREWMEGTETQYF,TGCAGTGCTAGAGAATGGATGGAGGGTACGGAGACCCAGTACTTC
.,TRBJ2-1,.,TRBV10-3,CAIKGTLSSYNEQFF,TGTGCCATCAAAGGGACTTTGAGCTCCTACAATGAGCAGTTCTTC
.,TRBJ2-7,.,TRBV7-8,CASLPPGIPYEQYF,TGTGCCAGCCTCCCGCCTGGCATCCCCTACGAGCAGTACTTC
.,TRBJ2-3,.,TRBV29-1,CSVEDRYTDTQYF,TGCAGCGTTGAAGACAGATACACAGATACGCAGTATTTT
TRBD2,TRBJ2-5,.,TRBV7-3,CASSLTGGTSGLGEPQYF,TGTGCCAGCAGCTTAACCGGTGGGACTAGCGGGCTTGGGGAGCCCCAGTACTTC
.,TRBJ2-6,many,TRBV4-2,CASSQEGDSGANVLTF,TGTGCCAGCAGCCAAGAAGGGGACTCTGGGGCCAACGTCCTGACTTTC
TRBD1,TRBJ2-7,few,TRBV4-2,CASSHLLNGDSVSYEQYF,TGTGCCAGCAGCCATCTCCTGAATGGGGACAGTGTGTCCTACGAGCAGTACTTC
.,TRBJ2-5,few,TRBV7-9,CASSPLTGQETQYF,TGTGCCAGCAGCCCCCTGACGGGCCAAGAGACCCAGTACTTC
.,TRBJ2-1,once,TRBV20-1,CSARNPGNEQFF,TGCAGTGCTAGAAATCCCGGGAATGAGCAGTTCTTC
TRBD1,TRBJ1-2,once,TRBV4-2,CASSPSGTDDYGYTF,TGTGCCAGCAGCCCCTCCGGGACAGACGACTATGGCTACACCTTC
TRBD1,TRBJ2-1,.,TRBV27,CASSLTGTGNNEQFF,TGTGCCAGCAGTTTAACGGGGACAGGCAACAATGAGCAGTTCTTC
.,TRBJ1-5,.,TRBV12-3/TRBV12-4,CASSFLGQPYSNQPQHF,TGTGCCAGCAGTTTTCTCGGCCAACCTTATAGCAATCAGCCCCAGCATTTT
.,TRBJ2-1,few,TRBV4-1,CASSLLGSLDEQFF,TGCGCCAGCAGCCTTCTTGGGTCCCTCGATGAGCAGTTCTTC
.,TRBJ1-5,few,TRBV6-6,CASSPLVGNQPQHF,TGTGCCAGCAGCCCCCTGGTTGGCAATCAGCCCCAGCATTTT
.,TRBJ2-2,once,TRBV20-1,CSARELRSTGELFF,TGCAGTGCTCGAGAGCTTCGGTCCACCGGGGAGCTGTTTTTT
.,TRBJ2-1,.,TRBV7-9,CASSLEVMNEQFF,TGTGCCAGCAGCTTAGAGGTAATGAATGAGCAGTTCTTC
.,TRBJ2-1,.,TRBV2,CASSSGRFYNEQFF,TGTGCCAGCAGTAGCGGGCGATTCTACAATGAGCAGTTCTTC
.,TRBJ1-2,.,TRBV10-2,CASSESGVWDGYTF,TGCGCCAGCAGTGAGTCGGGCGTATGGGATGGCTACACCTTC
.,TRBJ2-1,few,TRBV29-1,CSVAGNEQFF,TGCAGCGTTGCCGGAAATGAGCAGTTCTTC
TRBD1,TRBJ1-2,.,TRBV9,CASSGAGGAVKNYGYTF,TGTGCCAGCAGCGGTGCAGGGGGCGCTGTTAAGAACTATGGCTACACCTTC
.,TRBJ1-5,few,TRBV20-1,CSARDFPPRAAPNSNQPQHF,TGCAGTGCTAGAGATTTCCCTCCCCGCGCAGCACCCAATAGCAATCAGCCCCAGCATTTT
.,TRBJ1-2,.,TRBV7-9,CASSLVGRDGYTF,TGTGCCAGCAGCTTAGTGGGACGGGATGGCTACACCTTC
.,TRBJ1-5,.,TRBV12-3/TRBV12-4,CASSLGAGGWSNQPQHF,TGTGCCAGCAGTTTAGGGGCCGGGGGCTGGAGCAATCAGCCCCAGCATTTT
.,TRBJ2-3,.,TRBV18,CASSPLATSYTDTQYF,TGTGCCAGCTCACCACTGGCGACTAGTTACACAGATACGCAGTATTTT
TRBD2,TRBJ2-5,.,TRBV20-1,CSASSGGGSQETQYF,TGCAGTGCTAGTTCCGGGGGGGGTTCTCAAGAGACCCAGTACTTC
TRBD1,TRBJ2-1,few,TRBV6-2/TRBV6-3,CASKPGQGYNEQFF,TGTGCCAGCAAACCGGGACAGGGTTACAATGAGCAGTTCTTC
TRBD2,TRBJ2-1,.,TRBV5-1,CASSPASGTSVYSSYNEQFF,TGCGCCAGCAGTCCGGCCTCCGGGACTAGCGTATATAGCTCCTACAATGAGCAGTTCTTC
.,TRBJ2-7,.,TRBV21-1,CASSASGEGEQYF,TGTGCCAGCAGCGCGTCAGGGGAAGGCGAGCAGTACTTC
.,TRBJ1-2,.,TRBV27,CASGQLTSYGYTF,TGTGCCAGCGGACAGCTAACTTCCTATGGCTACACCTTC
.,TRBJ1-2,few,TRBV5-5,CASSFRDGALPYGYTF,TGTGCCAGCAGCTTCCGGGACGGAGCCCTTCCTTATGGCTACACCTTC
.,TRBJ2-7,few,TRBV10-3,CAISDPVAYEQYF,TGTGCCATCAGTGACCCGGTGGCCTACGAGCAGTACTTC
.,TRBJ2-7,.,TRBV2,CASSAHFTYEQYF,TGTGCCAGCAGTGCGCATTTTACTTACGAGCAGTACTTC
.,TRBJ1-2,once,TRBV25-1,CASTPNGANYGYTF,TGTGCCAGCACCCCGAACGGGGCCAACTATGGCTACACCTTC
TRBD1,TRBJ1-2,.,TRBV6-5,CASTRTGSGYGYTF,TGTGCCAGCACCCGGACAGGGTCAGGCTATGGCTACACCTTC
.,TRBJ2-1,few,TRBV20-1,CSAIRGIRNNEQFF,TGCAGTGCGATACGGGGAATAAGGAACAATGAGCAGTTCTTC
.,TRBJ1-1,.,TRBV5-1,CASSTSGVDTRRTEAFF,TGCGCCAGCAGCACCTCAGGGGTCGACACCAGGAGGACTGAAGCTTTCTTT
TRBD1,TRBJ2-1,.,TRBV29-1,CSVAGTGVLNSYNEQFF,TGCAGCGTTGCCGGGACAGGGGTTTTAAACTCCTACAATGAGCAGTTCTTC
.,TRBJ2-5,.,TRBV5-1,CASSSPFDKETQYF,TGCGCCAGCAGCTCCCCGTTCGATAAAGAGACCCAGTACTTC
TRBD2,TRBJ2-5,.,TRBV4-1,CASSHLAGDQETQYF,TGCGCCAGCAGCCACTTAGCGGGAGACCAAGAGACCCAGTACTTC
.,TRBJ2-1,.,TRBV28,CASSAGVWDNEQFF,TGTGCCAGCAGCGCAGGGGTTTGGGACAATGAGCAGTTCTTC
.,TRBJ1-2,.,TRBV12-3/TRBV12-4,CASSLAEQAYYGYTF,TGTGCCAGCAGTTTAGCCGAACAGGCGTACTATGGCTACACCTTC
TRBD2,TRBJ2-1,few,TRBV7-2,CASSASGGAPNEQFF,TGTGCCAGCAGCGCAAGCGGGGGGGCTCCCAATGAGCAGTTCTTC
.,TRBJ1-5,.,TRBV12-3/TRBV12-4,CASSPLRASNQPQHF,TGTGCCAGCAGTCCCCTGAGGGCAAGCAATCAGCCCCAGCATTTT
TRBD1,TRBJ2-2,.,TRBV7-2,CASSLVRTGALGELFF,TGTGCCAGCAGCTTAGTGCGGACAGGGGCGTTAGGGGAGCTGTTTTTT
.,TRBJ2-7,few,TRBV20-1,CSARADLFRMGSDEQYF,TGCAGTGCTAGAGCCGATCTCTTTCGCATGGGCAGCGACGAGCAGTACTTC
.,TRBJ1-2,.,TRBV4-1,CASSSLVGGYTF,TGCGCCAGCAGCTCGTTAGTCGGAGGCTACACCTTC
TRBD1,TRBJ2-7,.,TRBV2,CASGRDRGIYEQYF,TGTGCCAGCGGCCGGGACAGGGGAATCTACGAGCAGTACTTC
TRBD2,TRBJ2-5,few,TRBV11-2,CASSLRTSGKGGETQYF,TGTGCCAGCAGCTTAAGGACTAGCGGGAAGGGCGGAGAGACCCAGTACTTC